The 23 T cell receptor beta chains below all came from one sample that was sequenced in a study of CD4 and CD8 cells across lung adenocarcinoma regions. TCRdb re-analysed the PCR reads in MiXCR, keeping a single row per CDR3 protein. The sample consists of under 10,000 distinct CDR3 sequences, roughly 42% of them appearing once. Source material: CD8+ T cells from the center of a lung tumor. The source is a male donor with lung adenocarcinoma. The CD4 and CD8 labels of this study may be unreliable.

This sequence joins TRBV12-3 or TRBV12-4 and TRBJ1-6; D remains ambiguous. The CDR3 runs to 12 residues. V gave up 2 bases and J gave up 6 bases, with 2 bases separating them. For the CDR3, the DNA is TGTGCCAGCAGTTTACTTAATTCACCCCTCCACTTT. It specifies CASSLLNSPLHF.

CDR3 DNA sequence: TGTGCCAGCAGTGAAGCGAACCCGGGGCCTGAGACCCAGTACTTC. Translating it yields CASSEANPGPETQYF. This chain links TRBV6-1 with TRBJ2-5; D is perhaps TRBD1 or TRBD2 (5 bases each). This CDR3 region has 15 residues. Germline loops: CDR1 MNHNS, CDR2 SASEGT. V shed 0 bases and J shed 5 bases, with 13 bases lying between them.

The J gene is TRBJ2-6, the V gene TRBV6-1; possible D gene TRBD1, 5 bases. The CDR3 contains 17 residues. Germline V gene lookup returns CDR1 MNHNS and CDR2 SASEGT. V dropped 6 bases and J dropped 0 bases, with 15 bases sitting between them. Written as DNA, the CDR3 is TGTGCCAGCAGCAGTCCCTCACAGGACTCTGGGGCCAACGTCCTGACTTTC. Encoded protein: CASSSPSQDSGANVLTF.

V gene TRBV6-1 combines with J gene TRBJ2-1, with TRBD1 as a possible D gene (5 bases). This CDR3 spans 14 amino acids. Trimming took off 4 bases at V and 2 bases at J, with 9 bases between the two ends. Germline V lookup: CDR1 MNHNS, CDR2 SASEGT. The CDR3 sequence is CASSVPGTYNEQFF. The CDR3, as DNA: TGTGCCAGCAGTGTGCCAGGGACCTACAATGAGCAGTTCTTC.

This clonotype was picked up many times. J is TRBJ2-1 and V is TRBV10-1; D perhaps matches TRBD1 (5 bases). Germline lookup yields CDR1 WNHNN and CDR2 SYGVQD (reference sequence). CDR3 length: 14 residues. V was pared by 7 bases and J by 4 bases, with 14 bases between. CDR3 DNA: TGCGCCAGCATCATCCGGACAATTTACAATGAGCAGTTCTTC. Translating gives CASIIRTIYNEQFF.

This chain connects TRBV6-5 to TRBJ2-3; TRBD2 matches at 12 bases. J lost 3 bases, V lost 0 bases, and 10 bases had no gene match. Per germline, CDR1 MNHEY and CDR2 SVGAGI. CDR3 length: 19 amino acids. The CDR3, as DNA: TGTGCCAGCAGTTACTCTTACCCTACTAGCGGGGGGACGACAGATACGCAGTATTTT. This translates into CASSYSYPTSGGTTDTQYF.

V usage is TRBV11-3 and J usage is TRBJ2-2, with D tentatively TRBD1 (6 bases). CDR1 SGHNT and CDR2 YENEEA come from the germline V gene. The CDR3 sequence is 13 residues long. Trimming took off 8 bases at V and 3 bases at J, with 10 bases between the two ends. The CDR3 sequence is CASRDTDTGELFF. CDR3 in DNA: TGTGCCAGCCGGGACACCGACACCGGGGAGCTGTTTTTT.

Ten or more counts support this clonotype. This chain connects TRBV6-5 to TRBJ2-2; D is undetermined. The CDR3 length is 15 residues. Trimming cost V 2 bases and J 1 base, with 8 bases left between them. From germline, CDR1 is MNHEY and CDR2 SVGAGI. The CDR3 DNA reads TGTGCCAGCAGTTACCGGCTCCGGAACACCGGGGAGCTGTTTTTT. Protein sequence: CASSYRLRNTGELFF.

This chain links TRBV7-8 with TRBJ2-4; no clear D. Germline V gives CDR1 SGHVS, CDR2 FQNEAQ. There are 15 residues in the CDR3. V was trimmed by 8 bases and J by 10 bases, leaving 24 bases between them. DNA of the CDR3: TGTGCCAGCGTCTCGGCGCTAGGCCCCAAAGATATTCAGTACTTC. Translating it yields CASVSALGPKDIQYF.

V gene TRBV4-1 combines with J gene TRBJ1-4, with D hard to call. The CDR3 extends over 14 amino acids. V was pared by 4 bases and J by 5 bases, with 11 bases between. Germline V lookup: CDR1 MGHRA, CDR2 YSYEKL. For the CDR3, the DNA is TGCGCCAGCAGCCGCTCCCTATCCAATGAAAAACTGTTTTTT. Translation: CASSRSLSNEKLFF.

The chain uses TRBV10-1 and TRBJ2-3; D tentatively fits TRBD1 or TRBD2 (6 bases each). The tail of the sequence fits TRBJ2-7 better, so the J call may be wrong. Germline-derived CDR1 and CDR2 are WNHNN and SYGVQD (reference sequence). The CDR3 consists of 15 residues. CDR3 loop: CASKRGQRAKNTQYF. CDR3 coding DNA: TGCGCCAGCAAACGGGGGCAGCGGGCCAAAAATACGCAGTACTTC.

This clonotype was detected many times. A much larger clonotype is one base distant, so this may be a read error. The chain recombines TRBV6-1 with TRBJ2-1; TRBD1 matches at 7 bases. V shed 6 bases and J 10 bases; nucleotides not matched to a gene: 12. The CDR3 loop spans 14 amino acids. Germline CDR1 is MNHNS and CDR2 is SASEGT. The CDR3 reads CASRSGDSYYEQFF. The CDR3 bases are TGTGCCAGCAGAAGTGGGGACAGTTACTACGAGCAGTTCTTC.

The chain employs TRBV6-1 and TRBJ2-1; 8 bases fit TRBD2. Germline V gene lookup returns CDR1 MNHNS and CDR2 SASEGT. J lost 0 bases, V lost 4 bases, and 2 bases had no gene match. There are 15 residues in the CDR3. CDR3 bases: TGTGCCAGCAGTGCAACTAGCGGCTCCTACAATGAGCAGTTCTTC. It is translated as CASSATSGSYNEQFF.

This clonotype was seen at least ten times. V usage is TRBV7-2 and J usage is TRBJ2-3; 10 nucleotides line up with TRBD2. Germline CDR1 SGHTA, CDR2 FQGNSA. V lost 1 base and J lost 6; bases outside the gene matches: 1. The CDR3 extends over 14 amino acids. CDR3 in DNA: TGTGCCAGCAGCTTAGGAGCGGGAGGGGATACGCAGTATTTT. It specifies CASSLGAGGDTQYF.

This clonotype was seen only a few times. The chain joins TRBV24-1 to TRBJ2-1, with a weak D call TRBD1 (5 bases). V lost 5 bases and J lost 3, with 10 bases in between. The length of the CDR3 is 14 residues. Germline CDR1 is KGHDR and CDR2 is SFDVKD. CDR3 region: CATSVRGIYNEQFF. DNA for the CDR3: TGTGCCACCAGTGTTAGGGGAATCTACAATGAGCAGTTCTTC.

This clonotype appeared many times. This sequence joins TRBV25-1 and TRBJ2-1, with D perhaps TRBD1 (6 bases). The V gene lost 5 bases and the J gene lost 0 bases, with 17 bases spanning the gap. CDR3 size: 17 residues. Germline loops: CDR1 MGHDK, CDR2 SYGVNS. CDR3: CASSPLGQSSSYNEQFF. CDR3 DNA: TGTGCCAGCAGTCCCCTCGGACAGTCCTCCTCCTACAATGAGCAGTTCTTC.

The CDR3 sequence is CASSRDRGYNEQFF. For the CDR3, the DNA is TGCGCCAGCAGCCGGGACAGGGGATACAATGAGCAGTTCTTC. The chain combines TRBV10-1 with TRBJ2-1, with 10 nucleotides matching TRBD1. Germline values: CDR1 WNHNN, CDR2 SYGVQD (reference sequence). CDR3 length: 14 amino acids. V shed 6 bases, J shed 4 bases, and the junction held 3 bases outside the gene matches.

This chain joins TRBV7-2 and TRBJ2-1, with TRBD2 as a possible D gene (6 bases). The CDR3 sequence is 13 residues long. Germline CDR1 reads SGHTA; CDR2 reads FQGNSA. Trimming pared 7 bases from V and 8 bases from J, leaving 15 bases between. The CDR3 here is CASTLDYPDEQFF. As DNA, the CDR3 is TGTGCCAGCACACTGGACTACCCGGATGAGCAGTTCTTC.

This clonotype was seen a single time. In nucleotides, the CDR3 is TGTCCTGGGCAGGCCAGAGGAGAGGGGCAGGGGAAGAATGGTCCCCAGGTTAGATTT. This codes for CPGQARGEGQGKNGPQVRF. This chain links TRBV22-1 with TRBJ2-1; the DNA was not compared with TRBD1, the D call given in the table. TRBV22-1 is designated a pseudogene. CDR3 length: 19 residues.

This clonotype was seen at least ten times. CDR3 nucleotides: TGTGCCAGCAGCTCCGAGTACGAGCAGTACTTC. This encodes CASSSEYEQYF. The J gene is TRBJ2-7, the V gene TRBV7-8, with D uncertain. The ends were cut back, 4 bases at V and 4 bases at J, with 5 bases in the middle. The CDR3 extends over 11 amino acids. The germline CDR1 and CDR2 sequences are SGHVS and FQNEAQ.

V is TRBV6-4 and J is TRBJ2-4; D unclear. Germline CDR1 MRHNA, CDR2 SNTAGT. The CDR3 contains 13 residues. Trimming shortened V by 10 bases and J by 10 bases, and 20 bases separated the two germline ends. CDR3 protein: CATSERAKDIQYF. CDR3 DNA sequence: TGTGCCACGAGTGAGCGAGCCAAAGATATTCAGTACTTC.

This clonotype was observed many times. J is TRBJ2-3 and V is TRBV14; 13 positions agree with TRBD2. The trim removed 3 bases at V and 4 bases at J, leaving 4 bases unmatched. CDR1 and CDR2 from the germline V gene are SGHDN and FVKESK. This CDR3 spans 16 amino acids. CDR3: CASSQGLAGYPDTQYF. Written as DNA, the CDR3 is TGTGCCAGCAGCCAGGGACTAGCGGGATATCCAGATACGCAGTATTTT.

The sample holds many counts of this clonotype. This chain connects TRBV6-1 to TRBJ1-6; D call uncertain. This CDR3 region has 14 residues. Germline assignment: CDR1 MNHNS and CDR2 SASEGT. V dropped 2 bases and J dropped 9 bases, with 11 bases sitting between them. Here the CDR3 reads CASSETVAASPLHF. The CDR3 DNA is TGTGCCAGCAGTGAAACAGTAGCTGCTTCACCCCTCCACTTT.